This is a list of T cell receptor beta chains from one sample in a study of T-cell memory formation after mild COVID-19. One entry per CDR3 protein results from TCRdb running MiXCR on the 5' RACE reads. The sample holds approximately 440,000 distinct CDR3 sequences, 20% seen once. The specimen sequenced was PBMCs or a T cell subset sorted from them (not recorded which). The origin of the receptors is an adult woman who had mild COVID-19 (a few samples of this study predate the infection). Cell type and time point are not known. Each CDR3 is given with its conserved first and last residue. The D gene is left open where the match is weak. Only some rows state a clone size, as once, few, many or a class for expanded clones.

CASSLARGTGARGYGYTF,TGTGCCAGCAGTTTAGCGCGAGGGACAGGGGCTCGGGGTTATGGCTACACCTTC,18,.,TRBD1,TRBV12-3/TRBV12-4,TRBJ1-2
CASSLASSGVVGYTF,TGTGCCAGCAGCTTAGCTTCGTCCGGAGTAGTGGGCTACACCTTC,15,few,.,TRBV7-9,TRBJ1-2
CASSWDRGGNEQFF,TGTGCCAGCAGCTGGGACAGGGGAGGTAATGAGCAGTTCTTC,14,.,TRBD1,TRBV7-3,TRBJ2-1
CASSPMGSVTYEQYF,TGTGCCAGCAGCCCCATGGGATCGGTAACCTACGAGCAGTACTTC,15,few,.,TRBV7-6,TRBJ2-7
CASSQDTVQETKYF,TGTGCCAGCAGCCAAGATACTGTACAAGAGACCAAGTACTTC,14,.,.,TRBV4-2,TRBJ2-5
CASSRFFGGAYEQYF,TGCGCCAGCAGCCGTTTTTTCGGGGGGGCCTACGAGCAGTACTTC,15,.,TRBD2,TRBV5-1,TRBJ2-7
CASSLAGPSGAGELFF,TGCGCCAGCAGCTTGGCAGGACCTAGCGGGGCCGGGGAGCTGTTTTTT,16,.,TRBD2,TRBV5-1,TRBJ2-2
CASSLRVNGYGYTF,TGTGCCAGCAGCTTAAGGGTTAACGGCTATGGCTACACCTTC,14,few,.,TRBV5-5,TRBJ1-2
CATSREQPQRNIQYF,TGTGCCACCAGCAGAGAACAACCTCAGAGGAACATTCAGTACTTC,15,few,.,TRBV15,TRBJ2-4
CASSRMMAGSPQHF,TGCGCCAGCAGCAGGATGATGGCAGGGTCGCCCCAGCATTTT,14,.,.,TRBV4-1,TRBJ1-5
CSVVAGPHEQYF,TGCAGCGTCGTGGCGGGCCCCCACGAGCAGTACTTC,12,.,.,TRBV29-1,TRBJ2-7
CASSVLMAASSGNTIYF,TGTGCCAGCAGCGTACTAATGGCGGCAAGCTCTGGAAACACCATATATTTT,17,.,.,TRBV9,TRBJ1-3
CASSFYSAGQANTGELFF,TGTGCCAGCAGCTTTTATTCTGCTGGACAGGCGAACACCGGGGAGCTGTTTTTT,18,few,TRBD1,TRBV7-6,TRBJ2-2
CASSNRQAIQETQYF,TGTGCCAGCAGCAACAGACAGGCTATTCAAGAGACCCAGTACTTC,15,few,.,TRBV21-1,TRBJ2-5
CASSFSIRGETQYF,TGTGCCAGCAGTTTCTCAATAAGGGGGGAGACCCAGTACTTC,14,.,.,TRBV12-3/TRBV12-4,TRBJ2-5
CASSLFEGAGGIYEQYF,TGTGCCAGCAGCTTGTTTGAGGGAGCCGGGGGGATATACGAGCAGTACTTC,17,.,TRBD2,TRBV5-6,TRBJ2-7
CASKFAGAVYEQYF,TGTGCCAGCAAGTTCGCGGGAGCGGTCTACGAGCAGTACTTC,14,few,TRBD2,TRBV2,TRBJ2-7
CASSLLAGRLDTQYF,TGTGCCAGCAGTTTATTGGCGGGGAGGCTGGATACGCAGTATTTT,15,.,.,TRBV12-3/TRBV12-4,TRBJ2-3
CASSQTSGSLNNEQFF,TGTGCCAGCAGCCAGACTAGCGGGAGTTTGAACAATGAGCAGTTCTTC,16,.,TRBD2,TRBV14,TRBJ2-1
CASSSRDYVNTEAFF,TGTGCCAGCAGCTCAAGGGATTACGTGAACACTGAAGCTTTCTTT,15,many,.,TRBV11-3,TRBJ1-1